The next 20 T cell receptor beta chains were all read from a single sample in a study of T cells in Graves' hyperthyroidism and ophthalmopathy. It was RNA transcripts that yielded the amplified TCR beta CDR3 regions. Carried out on the TCR CDR3, a first-round RT-PCR used the HTBI primer set. TCRdb re-analysed the multiplex PCR reads in MiXCR, keeping a single row per CDR3 protein. The sample holds a few hundred thousand distinct CDR3 sequences, roughly 50% seen once. Sequencing input: peripheral blood or thyroid tissue (not recorded which). These TCRs come from a woman aged 18 to 35 with Graves' hyperthyroidism.

This clonotype was seen only once. This is likely a read error, given that the CDR3 carries no conserved phenylalanine or tryptophan at its end. The gene calls are TRBV20-1 and TRBJ1-1; no clear D gene. Trimming stripped 1 base from V and 1 base from J, with 13 bases between. The CDR3 runs 15 residues. Germline loops: CDR1 DFQATT, CDR2 SNEGSKA (reference sequence). The CDR3 DNA follows: TGCAGTGCTAGAGGGCCACACCTGAAGAACACTGAAGCTTTCTCT. Translating gives CSARGPHLKNTEAFS.

In its sample, this clonotype was seen many times. The chain has TRBV20-1 and TRBJ2-5; either TRBD1 or TRBD2 may supply D (5 bases each). Trimming removed 1 base at V and 0 bases at J, with 6 bases between. There are 13 residues in the CDR3. Germline CDR1 DFQATT, CDR2 SNEGSKA (reference sequence). CDR3 protein: CSARGGYQETQYF. The CDR3 coding sequence is TGCAGTGCTAGAGGGGGGTACCAAGAGACCCAGTACTTC.

This clonotype was found once. The chain links TRBV7-9 to TRBJ1-4; weak D call: TRBD1 (5 bases). Germline assignment: CDR1 SEHNR and CDR2 FQNEAQ (reference sequence). The CDR3 totals 14 residues. Trimming left V 5 bases short and J 8 bases short, with 15 bases between. The CDR3 reads CASSPEGQGEKLFF. In DNA, the CDR3 is TGTGCCAGCAGCCCAGAAGGCCAGGGCGAAAAACTGTTTTTT.

The rearrangement uses TRBV20-1 and TRBJ2-3; tentative D call: TRBD1 (6 bases). V was trimmed by 3 bases and J by 1 base, leaving 14 bases between them. CDR3 size: 15 residues. CDR1 DFQATT and CDR2 SNEGSKA come from the germline V gene (reference sequence). The CDR3 DNA follows: TGCAGTGCTAGGCCCAACAGGGCGGGCACAGATACGCAGTATTTT. This translates into CSARPNRAGTDTQYF.

V gene TRBV18 combines with J gene TRBJ1-1, with D unresolved. The V and J ends lost 8 bases and 3 bases respectively, with 10 bases between them. Germline values: CDR1 KGHSH, CDR2 LQKENI. The CDR3 loop spans 12 amino acids. The CDR3 DNA reads TGTGCCAGCCCACATGGTGACACTGAAGCTTTCTTT. Protein product: CASPHGDTEAFF. The full variable domain, its missing parts supplied by reference TRBV18 and TRBJ1-1, is NAGVMQNPRHLVRRRGQEARLRCSPMKGHSHVYWYRQLPEEGLKFMVYLQKENIIDESGMPKERFSAEFPKEGPSILRIQQVVRGDSAAYFCASPHGDTEAFFGQGTRLTVV.

The chain carries TRBV29-1 and TRBJ2-7; 9 nucleotides agree with TRBD1. There are 13 residues in the CDR3. The V segment lost 7 bases and the J segment 5 bases; nucleotides outside the gene matches: 9. CDR1 and CDR2 from the germline V gene are SQVTM and ANQGSEA. CDR3 in DNA: TGCAGCGGCGTACAGGGGGCGCGACACGAGCAGTACTTC. Protein sequence: CSGVQGARHEQYF.

This clonotype has ten or more counts. The V and J genes are TRBV20-1 and TRBJ2-7; the match to TRBD2 covers 8 bases. CDR3 size: 16 residues. Unmatched junction bases numbered 13, after V lost 3 bases and J lost 3 bases. Germline-derived CDR1 and CDR2 are DFQATT and SNEGSKA (reference sequence). CDR3 nucleotides: TGCAGTGCTAGCGGAACTAGCGGAGTGGGTGGCTACGAGCAGTACTTC. This translates into CSASGTSGVGGYEQYF.

The V gene is TRBV5-4, the J gene TRBJ1-1; D may be TRBD1 (5 bases). V gave up 4 bases and J gave up 7 bases, with 23 bases separating them. The CDR3 totals 16 residues. The germline V gene encodes CDR1 SGHNT and CDR2 YYREEE (reference sequence). Written as DNA, the CDR3 is TGTGCCAGCAGCCCAGACGGGTGGGGCCCGGATAGTGAAGCTTTCTTT. Its protein is CASSPDGWGPDSEAFF.

This clonotype was recorded many times. The V and J genes are TRBV24-1 and TRBJ2-5; 10 bases fit TRBD2. V lost 4 bases and J lost 4; bases outside the gene matches: 11. This CDR3 is 17 amino acids long. CDR1 is KGHDR and CDR2 is SFDVKD in the germline V gene. The CDR3 region is CATSDPAGGPSIETQYF. The CDR3 coding sequence is TGTGCCACCAGTGACCCAGCGGGAGGGCCGTCGATAGAGACCCAGTACTTC.

The chain couples TRBV3-1 to TRBJ1-1; no firm D call. The CDR3 consists of 14 residues. Germline CDR1 LGHDT, CDR2 YNNKEL (reference sequence). V was clipped by 2 bases and J by 6 bases, with 13 bases between them. This chain's CDR3 is CASSQNLDPAEAFF. In DNA, the CDR3 is TGTGCCAGCAGCCAAAATCTCGACCCCGCTGAAGCTTTCTTT. Filled out from reference TRBV3-1 and TRBJ1-1, the complete variable domain reads DTAVSQTPKYLVTQMGNDKSIKCEQNLGHDTMYWYKQDSKKFLKIMFSYNNKELIINETVPNRFSPKSPDKAHLNLHINSLELGDSAVYFCASSQNLDPAEAFFGQGTRLTVV.

This clonotype was seen ten or more times. The chain uses TRBV24-1 and TRBJ2-2; D might be TRBD2 (5 bases). The germline gives CDR1 KGHDR, CDR2 SFDVKD. The CDR3 is made up of 16 amino acids. Trimming left V 4 bases short and J 6 bases short, with 17 bases between. In nucleotides, the CDR3 is TGTGCCACCAGTGACCCAACTAGGGCAGGTCCCGGGGAGCTGTTTTTT. This sequence encodes CATSDPTRAGPGELFF.

The CDR3 spells CATSRGTGQETQYF. The CDR3 DNA is TGTGCCACCAGCAGAGGGACAGGCCAAGAGACCCAGTACTTC. The V call is TRBV15, the J call TRBJ2-5; 7 bases line up with TRBD1. The CDR3 is made up of 14 amino acids. V lost 1 base to trimming and J lost 1 base; unmatched junction nucleotides: 0. The germline gives CDR1 LNHNV, CDR2 YYDKDF (reference sequence).

The gene calls are TRBV25-1 and TRBJ2-2; 12 nucleotides agree with TRBD2. CDR3 length: 18 amino acids. Trimming at V came to 1 base and at J to 4 bases, leaving 7 bases not matched to a gene. The V gene's germline CDR1 is MGHDK and CDR2 SYGVNS. The CDR3 bases are TGTGCCAGCAGTGAATTTTCTAGCGGGAGGGCGGGCACCGGGGAGCTGTTTTTT. This codes for CASSEFSSGRAGTGELFF. Combining the CDR3 with reference TRBV25-1 and TRBJ2-2 gives the whole variable domain EADIYQTPRYLVIGTGKKITLECSQTMGHDKMYWYQQDPGMELHLIHYSYGVNSTEKGDLSSESTVSRIRTEHFPLTLESARPSHTSQYLCASSEFSSGRAGTGELFFGEGSRLTVL.

This clonotype was recorded at least ten times. This chain joins TRBV12-3 or TRBV12-4 and TRBJ2-7; D is perhaps TRBD2 (6 bases). V shed 2 bases and J shed 4 bases, with 12 bases lying between them. The CDR3 runs to 14 residues. This chain's CDR3 is CASSLPTRPYEQYF. CDR3 DNA: TGTGCCAGCAGTTTACCGACTAGGCCGTACGAGCAGTACTTC.

With respect to this clonotype: A much larger clone differs by one base, so this may be a read error. The J gene is TRBJ2-5, the V gene TRBV5-6; possibly TRBD2 for D (6 bases). CDR3 length: 15 amino acids. Germline values: CDR1 SGHDT, CDR2 YYEEEE. CDR3 in amino acids: CASGLRTLGGETQYF. The CDR3 nucleotides read TGTGCCAGCGGCTTGAGGACACTAGGAGGGGAGACCCAGTACTTC.

The chain is built from TRBV29-1 and TRBJ1-5; tentatively, D is TRBD1 (6 bases). CDR1 is SQVTM and CDR2 is ANQGSEA in the germline V gene. CDR3 size: 12 residues. The CDR3 spells CSVDSQYQPQHF. DNA for the CDR3: TGCAGTGTGGACAGCCAGTATCAGCCCCAGCATTTT.

This chain connects TRBV29-1 to TRBJ1-1; tentatively, D is TRBD1 (6 bases). This CDR3 has 11 amino acids. Germline CDR1 reads SQVTM; CDR2 reads ANQGSEA. Trimming stripped 8 bases from V and 5 bases from J, with 12 bases between. The chain's CDR3 is CSFEGGTEAFF. CDR3 sequence (DNA): TGCAGCTTCGAGGGGGGAACTGAAGCTTTCTTT.

This clonotype was counted ten times or more. CDR3 nucleotide sequence: TGCAGCGTTGGCCAGGGACTAGCGTTGAACACCGGGGAGCTGTTTTTT. Translated, it gives CSVGQGLALNTGELFF. The rearrangement links TRBV29-1 to TRBJ2-2, with 10 positions matching TRBD2. CDR1 SQVTM and CDR2 ANQGSEA come from the germline V gene. There are 16 residues in the CDR3. Trimming took 4 bases from V and 1 from J; bases not matched to a gene: 6.

This sequence joins TRBV6-5 and TRBJ1-5; 8 nucleotides agree with TRBD1. Germline assignment: CDR1 MNHEY and CDR2 SVGAGI. This CDR3 contains 15 residues. Trimming at V came to 2 bases and at J to 5 bases, leaving 5 bases not matched to a gene. In nucleotides, the CDR3 is TGTGCCAGCAGTTACCGGACAGGGACTGATCAGCCCCAGCATTTT. Its translation is CASSYRTGTDQPQHF.

This clonotype was observed at least ten times. The rearrangement uses TRBV12-3 or TRBV12-4 and TRBJ2-5; 7 bases fit TRBD2. V gave up 3 bases and J gave up 5 bases; unmatched junction bases: 15. The CDR3 length is 17 residues. Written as DNA, the CDR3 is TGTGCCAGCAGTTTCAGTTCGGAAGCGGGATTTGGTGAGACCCAGTACTTC. It specifies CASSFSSEAGFGETQYF.